This T cell receptor beta chain was recorded in a study of cytomegalovirus exposure and HLA in healthy donors. Broader study findings: Despite most TCR sequences being rare, some public TCRs occurred in many donors.

Amplification used 60 Vbeta primers and 13 Jbeta primers. Here immunoSEQ multiplex PCR was the method, and the copy in TCRdb shows in-frame clones only, minus some. The sample holds fewer than 200,000 clones, roughly 75% seen once. With regard to this clone: Its matching antigen is unknown.

J lost 5 bases, V lost 3 bases, and 10 bases had no gene match. The CDR3 runs to 15 residues. From germline, CDR1 is LNHNV and CDR2 YYDKDF (reference sequence). The source material was PBMCs. The chain recombines TRBV15 with TRBJ2-7; TRBD1 agrees at 7 bases. The origin of this receptor is a female donor in good health and CMV-seronegative. The CDR3 spells CATSSATGYVDEQYF. CDR3 coding DNA: TGTGCCACCAGCAGCGCGACAGGGTACGTCGACGAGCAGTACTTC.